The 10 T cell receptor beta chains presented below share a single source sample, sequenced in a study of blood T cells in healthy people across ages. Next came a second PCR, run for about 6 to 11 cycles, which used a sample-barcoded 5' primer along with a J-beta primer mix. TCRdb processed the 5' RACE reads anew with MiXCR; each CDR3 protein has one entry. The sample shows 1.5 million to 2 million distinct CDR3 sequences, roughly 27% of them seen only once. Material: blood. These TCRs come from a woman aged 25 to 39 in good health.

The CDR3: CASSSVRSLGYEQYF. The CDR3 DNA follows: TGTGCCAGCAGTTCTGTTCGCAGCCTAGGGTACGAGCAGTACTTC. The rearrangement joins TRBV28 to TRBJ2-7; D not certain. Trimming shortened V by 4 bases and J by 4 bases, and 17 bases separated the two germline ends. There are 15 residues in the CDR3. Germline V gene sequence: CDR1 MDHEN, CDR2 SYDVKM.

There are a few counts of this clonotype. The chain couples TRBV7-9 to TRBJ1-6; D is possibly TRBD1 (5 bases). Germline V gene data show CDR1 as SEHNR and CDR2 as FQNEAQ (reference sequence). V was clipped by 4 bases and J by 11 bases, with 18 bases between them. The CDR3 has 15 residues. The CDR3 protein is CASSYTGTGGPPLHF. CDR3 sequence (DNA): TGTGCCAGCAGCTATACCGGGACCGGAGGTCCACCCCTCCACTTT.

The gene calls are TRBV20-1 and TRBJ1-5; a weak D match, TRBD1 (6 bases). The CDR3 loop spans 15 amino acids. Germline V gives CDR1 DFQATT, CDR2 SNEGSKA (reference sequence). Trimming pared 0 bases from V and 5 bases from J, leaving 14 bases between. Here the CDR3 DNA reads TGCAGTGCTAGAGAGACAGGCGGTATCTATCAGCCCCAGCATTTT. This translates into CSARETGGIYQPQHF.

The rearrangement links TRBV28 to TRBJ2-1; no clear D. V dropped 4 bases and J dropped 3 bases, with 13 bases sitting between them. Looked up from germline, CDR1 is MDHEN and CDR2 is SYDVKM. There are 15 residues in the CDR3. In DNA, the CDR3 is TGTGCCAGCAGTTCCCCCCCCACTGGCTACAATGAGCAGTTCTTC. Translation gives CASSSPPTGYNEQFF.

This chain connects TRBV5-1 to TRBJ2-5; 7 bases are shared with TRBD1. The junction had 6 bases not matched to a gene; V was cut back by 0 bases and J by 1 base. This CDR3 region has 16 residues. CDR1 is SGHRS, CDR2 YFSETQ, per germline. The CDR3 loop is CASSLAGQAIQETQYF. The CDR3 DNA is TGCGCCAGCAGCTTGGCCGGACAGGCGATCCAAGAGACCCAGTACTTC. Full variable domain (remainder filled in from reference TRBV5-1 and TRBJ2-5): KAGVTQTPRYLIKTRGQQVTLSCSPISGHRSVSWYQQTPGQGLQFLFEYFSETQRNKGNFPGRFSGRQFSNSRSEMNVSTLELGDSALYLCASSLAGQAIQETQYFGPGTRLLVL.

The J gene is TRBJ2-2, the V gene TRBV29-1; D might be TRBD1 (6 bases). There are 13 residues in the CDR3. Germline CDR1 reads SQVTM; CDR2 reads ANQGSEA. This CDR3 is CGAEQGSGGELFF. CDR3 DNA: TGCGGCGCTGAACAGGGTTCCGGTGGGGAGCTGTTTTTT.

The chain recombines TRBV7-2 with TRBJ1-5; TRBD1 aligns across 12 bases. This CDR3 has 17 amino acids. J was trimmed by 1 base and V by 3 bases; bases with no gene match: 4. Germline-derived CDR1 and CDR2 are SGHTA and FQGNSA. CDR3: CASSLGQGAASNQPQHF. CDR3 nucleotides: TGTGCCAGCAGCTTGGGACAGGGGGCTGCGAGCAATCAGCCCCAGCATTTT.

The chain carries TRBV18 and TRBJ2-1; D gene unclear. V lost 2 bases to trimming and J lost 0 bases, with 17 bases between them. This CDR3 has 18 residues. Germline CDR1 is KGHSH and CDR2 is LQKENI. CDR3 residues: CASSPGEVEASSYNEQFF. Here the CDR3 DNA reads TGTGCCAGCTCACCAGGGGAAGTGGAAGCGAGCTCCTACAATGAGCAGTTCTTC.

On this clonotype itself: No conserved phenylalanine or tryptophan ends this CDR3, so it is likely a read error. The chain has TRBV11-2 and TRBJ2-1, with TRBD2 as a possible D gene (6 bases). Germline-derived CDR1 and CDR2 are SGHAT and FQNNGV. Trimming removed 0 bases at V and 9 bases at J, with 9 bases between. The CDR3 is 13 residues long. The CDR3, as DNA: TGTGCCAGCAGCTTAGAGGTGGGGGGTGAGCAGTTCGTC. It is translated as CASSLEVGGEQFV.

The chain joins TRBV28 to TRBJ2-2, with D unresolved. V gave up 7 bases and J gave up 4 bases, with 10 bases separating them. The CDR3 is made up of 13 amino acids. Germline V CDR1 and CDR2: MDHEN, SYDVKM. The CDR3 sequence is CASNLRSTGELFF. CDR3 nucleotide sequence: TGTGCCAGCAACCTCAGAAGCACCGGGGAGCTGTTTTTT.